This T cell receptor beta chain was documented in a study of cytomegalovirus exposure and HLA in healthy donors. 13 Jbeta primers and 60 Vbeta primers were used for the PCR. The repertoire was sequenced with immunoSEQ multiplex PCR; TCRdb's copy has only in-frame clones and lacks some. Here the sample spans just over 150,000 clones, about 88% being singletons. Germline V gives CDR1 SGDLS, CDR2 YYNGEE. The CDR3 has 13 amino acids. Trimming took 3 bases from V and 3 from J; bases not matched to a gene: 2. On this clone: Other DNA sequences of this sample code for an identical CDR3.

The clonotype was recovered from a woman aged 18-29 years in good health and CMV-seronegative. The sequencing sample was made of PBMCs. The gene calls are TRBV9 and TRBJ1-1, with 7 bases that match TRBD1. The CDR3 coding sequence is TGTGCCAGCAGCGAAGGGGGCGACACTGAAGCTTTCTTT. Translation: CASSEGGDTEAFF.